This paragraph covers one T cell receptor beta chain sequence. Its antigen remains unknown. This record belongs to a study of cytomegalovirus exposure and HLA in healthy donors. Study results and limitations: Later on, analysis showed that most CMV-associated TCR beta chains appeared to be HLA-restricted. Because they were indistinguishable, some V segments, including TRBV6-2 and TRBV6-3, were excluded.

60 Vbeta and 13 Jbeta primers were used in PCR. The method was immunoSEQ multiplex PCR; TCRdb's version includes in-frame clones alone and lacks a portion of them. The table shows about 180,000 clones, with about 80% occurring only once. The CDR3 sequence is 17 residues long. The ends lost 5 bases at V and 2 bases at J; junction bases unmatched: 4. Germline V lookup: CDR1 SGHTA, CDR2 FQGNSA. The rearrangement uses TRBV7-2 and TRBJ2-6; TRBD1 matches 12 bases. This receptor was identified in a woman in her 30s in good health and CMV-seronegative. Sequencing used PBMCs. The DNA of the CDR3 is TGTGCCAGCAGCCGGGACAGGGGGCGCGCTGGGGCCAACGTCCTGACTTTC. Protein sequence: CASSRDRGRAGANVLTF. Variable domain in full (rest from reference TRBV7-2 and TRBJ2-6): GAGVSQSPSNKVTEKGKDVELRCDPISGHTALYWYRQSLGQGLEFLIYFQGNSAPDKSGLPSDRFSAERTGGSVSTLTIQRTQQEDSAVYLCASSRDRGRAGANVLTFGAGSRLTVL.